These 7 T cell receptor beta chains were sequenced from one sample in a study of identical twins. One entry per CDR3 protein results from TCRdb running MiXCR on the 5' RACE reads. The sample includes 400,000 to 500,000 distinct CDR3 sequences, 13% to 15% of them seen just once. These data also featured in a second study, about yellow fever vaccine responses in identical twins.

The sequenced material came from CD4+ T cells sorted from blood. These receptors were collected from a woman aged 18-30 years in good health.

This clonotype has more than one count but fewer than ten. The V gene is TRBV18, the J gene TRBJ2-1; no clear D gene. CDR1 and CDR2 (germline): KGHSH, LQKENI. This CDR3 spans 12 amino acids. V was pared by 1 base and J by 12 bases, with 10 bases between. The CDR3 nucleotides read TGTGCCAGCTCACCACTTATTGATGTGCAGTTCTTC. Residues: CASSPLIDVQFF.

This clonotype was detected a few times. The gene calls are TRBV7-2 and TRBJ2-1; TRBD2 aligns across 9 bases. J gave up 3 bases and V 6 bases, and 6 bases lay outside the gene matches. The length of the CDR3 is 15 residues. CDR1 is SGHTA, CDR2 FQGNSA, per germline. CDR3 DNA: TGTGCCAGCAGGGAGGGGCGGGGGGGCTACAATGAGCAGTTCTTC. It translates to CASREGRGGYNEQFF.

This clonotype has a handful of counts. The V call is TRBV7-2, the J call TRBJ2-1; the D gene is possibly TRBD2 (5 bases). CDR1 and CDR2 (germline): SGHTA, FQGNSA. This CDR3 region has 14 residues. Trimming removed 7 bases from V and 4 bases from J, with 14 bases in between. The CDR3 nucleotides are TGTGCCAGCATAGAGCGGCTAACTTACAATGAGCAGTTCTTC. Its protein is CASIERLTYNEQFF. The full variable domain, in which reference TRBV7-2 and TRBJ2-1 provide the parts outside the CDR3, is GAGVSQSPSNKVTEKGKDVELRCDPISGHTALYWYRQSLGQGLEFLIYFQGNSAPDKSGLPSDRFSAERTGGSVSTLTIQRTQQEDSAVYLCASIERLTYNEQFFGPGTRLTVL.

This clonotype occurred a few times. J is TRBJ1-1 and V is TRBV7-9; tentative D call: TRBD1 (5 bases). The germline CDR1 and CDR2 sequences are SEHNR and FQNEAQ (reference sequence). The CDR3 consists of 14 residues. The V gene lost 3 bases and the J gene lost 1 base, with 9 bases spanning the gap. The CDR3 region is CASSFETENTEAFF. Written as DNA, the CDR3 is TGTGCCAGCAGCTTCGAGACAGAGAACACTGAAGCTTTCTTT.

This clonotype turned up a few times. The chain uses TRBV7-2 and TRBJ2-7; 7 nucleotides line up with TRBD1. The J segment lost 3 bases and the V segment lost 5 bases, leaving 7 bases of the junction unmatched. CDR3 length equals 14 residues. The germline V gene encodes CDR1 SGHTA and CDR2 FQGNSA. The CDR3 DNA follows: TGTGCCAGCAGCCTCGAGGGGACAGTCTACGAGCAGTACTTC. Amino acid sequence: CASSLEGTVYEQYF.

This chain joins TRBV6-5 and TRBJ2-3; no clear D gene. Trimming cost V 0 bases and J 3 bases, with 7 bases left between them. Germline assignment: CDR1 MNHEY and CDR2 SVGAGI. This CDR3 contains 14 residues. The CDR3 DNA reads as TGTGCCAGCAGTTACTCGTTCGATACAGATACGCAGTATTTT. It is translated as CASSYSFDTDTQYF.

The chain has TRBV6-5 and TRBJ2-3; 9 positions match TRBD2. This CDR3 has 17 amino acids. Losses at the gene ends were 0 bases for V and 5 bases for J; bases not matched to a gene: 9. Germline V gene data show CDR1 as MNHEY and CDR2 as SVGAGI. The CDR3 sequence is CASSYSGGGAWGDTQYF. The CDR3 coding sequence is TGTGCCAGCAGTTACTCTGGCGGGGGGGCCTGGGGAGATACGCAGTATTTT.